This T cell receptor beta chain was identified during a study of blood T cells in healthy people across ages. General study findings and limits: Naive T cell percentage and TCR beta diversity correlated strongly. Fewer expanded clones and more diversity marked long-lived versus aged donors.

This clonotype turned up a few times. Its target is unknown. The CDR3 runs to 15 residues. CDR1 and CDR2 (germline): LGHNA, YSLEER. Deletions cut 0 bases from V and 4 bases from J, with 12 bases between. PBMCs numbering at least 6.5 million were isolated per sample. Combining a sample-barcoded 5' primer with a J-beta primer mix, a second PCR ran for 7 to 11 cycles. One entry per CDR3 protein, called by TCRdb with MiXCR from the 5' RACE reads. The sample holds around 1,900,000 distinct CDR3 sequences, around 42% seen once. The TCR was taken from a human donor in good health. Material for sequencing was blood. This chain connects TRBV4-3 to TRBJ1-2; the D is unclear. CDR3 amino acids: CASSQDIPTPYGYTF. DNA for the CDR3: TGCGCCAGCAGCCAAGATATACCGACCCCCTATGGCTACACCTTC.